These 32 T cell receptor beta chains originate from one sample sequenced in a study of T cells in Graves' hyperthyroidism and ophthalmopathy. Using RNA transcripts as the source, TCR beta CDR3 regions were amplified. The HTBI primer set drove a first-round RT-PCR of the TCR CDR3. TCRdb redid the calling of the multiplex PCR reads with MiXCR, one entry per CDR3 protein. The sample yields 400,000 to 500,000 distinct CDR3 sequences, under 15% seen once. Sequenced sample: blood. The receptor set was obtained from a woman between 18 and 29 years old with Graves' hyperthyroidism.

This clonotype was detected many times. The rearrangement links TRBV2 to TRBJ1-5, with a possible D match to TRBD1 (5 bases). Trimming pared 7 bases from V and 5 bases from J, leaving 12 bases between. Germline V CDR1 and CDR2: SNHLY, FYNNEI. The CDR3 consists of 13 residues. The CDR3 loop is CASKAGTYQPQHF. The CDR3 DNA reads as TGTGCCAGCAAGGCAGGGACCTATCAGCCCCAGCATTTT.

This clonotype has only a few counts. The CDR3 carries no conserved terminal phenylalanine or tryptophan, so it likely arises from a read error. This chain joins TRBV6-5 and TRBJ1-1; D gene unclear. The CDR3 length is 13 residues. The germline gives CDR1 MNHEY, CDR2 SVGAGI. V was trimmed by 2 bases and J by 3 bases, leaving 7 bases between them. CDR3 nucleotide sequence: TGTGCCAGCAGTTACCGGGATTACACTGAAGCTTTCCTT. It codes for CASSYRDYTEAFL.

The rearrangement joins TRBV7-2 to TRBJ2-2, with 8 positions matching TRBD2. This CDR3 comprises 21 residues. Germline-derived CDR1 and CDR2 are SGHTA and FQGNSA. V lost 3 bases, J lost 3 bases, and 21 bases stayed unmatched. CDR3 nucleotides: TGTGCCAGCAGCTTTATATGGGGTTCTAGCGGGCCCGAGAGCGACACCGGGGAGCTGTTTTTT. Protein sequence: CASSFIWGSSGPESDTGELFF.

The table lists this clonotype with many counts. The V call is TRBV20-1, the J call TRBJ2-3, with 8 bases aligning to TRBD2. V dropped 6 bases and J dropped 0; count of bases not matched to a gene: 11. The CDR3 runs 16 residues. Germline CDR1 reads DFQATT; CDR2 reads SNEGSKA (reference sequence). The CDR3 loop reads CSALGLGTQSTDTQYF. The CDR3 DNA is TGCAGTGCCTTGGGACTAGGAACGCAAAGCACAGATACGCAGTATTTT.

The chain is built from TRBV12-3 or TRBV12-4 and TRBJ1-1, with TRBD1 matching over 9 bases. CDR3 length: 14 residues. The ends lost 6 bases at V and 10 bases at J; junction bases unmatched: 12. Here the CDR3 reads CASRYRGQLATAFF. The CDR3 region has the DNA TGTGCCAGCAGATACAGGGGGCAGCTAGCTACAGCTTTCTTT.

This clonotype has a handful of counts. The genes are TRBV29-1 and TRBJ2-1; D unclear. CDR3 length: 12 amino acids. V lost 3 bases and J lost 0, with 3 bases in between. CDR1 SQVTM and CDR2 ANQGSEA come from the germline V gene. CDR3 in amino acids: CSVDYSYNEQFF. The CDR3 nucleotides read TGCAGCGTTGATTACTCCTACAATGAGCAGTTCTTC.

V usage is TRBV7-9 and J usage is TRBJ2-7; possibly TRBD2 for D (9 bases). Trimming removed 7 bases from V and 2 bases from J, with 18 bases in between. CDR3 length: 15 amino acids. Per the germline V gene, CDR1 is SEHNR and CDR2 is FQNEAQ (reference sequence). For the CDR3, the DNA is TGTGCCAGCAACCCAGGGGGCGGGAGGGCCTACGAGCAGTACTTC. Its protein product is CASNPGGGRAYEQYF.

This clonotype was seen many times. The chain combines TRBV3-1 with TRBJ2-3, with 9 bases fitting TRBD2. The V and J ends lost 1 base and 5 bases, in that order; junction bases with no gene match: 10. The germline V gene has CDR1 LGHDT and CDR2 YNNKEL (reference sequence). The CDR3 has 17 residues. This CDR3 reads CASSQVNGREGRDTQYF. The CDR3 coding sequence is TGTGCCAGCAGCCAAGTAAACGGGCGGGAGGGCCGAGATACGCAGTATTTT.

This clonotype occurred many times. This chain links TRBV28 with TRBJ2-7; TRBD2 matches 11 bases. Per the germline V gene, CDR1 is MDHEN and CDR2 is SYDVKM. This CDR3 is built from 15 residues. V shed 5 bases, J shed 3 bases, and the junction held 6 bases outside the gene matches. CDR3 in DNA: TGTGCCAGCAGTCTTACCGGGACTAGCGGCTACGAGCAGTACGTC. Translating gives CASSLTGTSGYEQYV.

This clonotype was picked up many times. The chain is built from TRBV11-2 and TRBJ1-1, with TRBD1 as a possible D gene (6 bases). The CDR3 totals 15 residues. V lost 3 bases, J lost 3 bases, and 14 bases lay in between. Germline CDR1 is SGHAT and CDR2 is FQNNGV. The CDR3 DNA reads as TGTGCCAGCAGCTTTGGGGGCCCGGGGGACACTGAAGCTTTCTTT. Protein sequence: CASSFGGPGDTEAFF.

This chain links TRBV6-1 with TRBJ1-1; D is possibly TRBD1 (5 bases). CDR3 length: 13 residues. The ends were cut back, 11 bases at V and 0 bases at J, with 13 bases in the middle. The germline gives CDR1 MNHNS, CDR2 SASEGT. The CDR3 bases are TGTGCCGGAACCCAGGGAGTGAACACTGAAGCTTTCTTT. Its translation: CAGTQGVNTEAFF.

This clonotype has only a few counts. The CDR3 coding sequence is TGTGCCAGCAGTGAAGGGCTAGCGGGAGAGTACGAGCAGTACTTC. Amino acids: CASSEGLAGEYEQYF. This chain uses TRBV25-1 with TRBJ2-7; 10 bases align to TRBD2. The CDR3 covers 15 residues. The junction had 5 bases not matched to a gene; V was cut back by 2 bases and J by 4 bases. Germline loops: CDR1 MGHDK, CDR2 SYGVNS.

The sample holds many counts of this clonotype. The V call is TRBV11-3, the J call TRBJ2-7, with D possibly being TRBD1 (6 bases). The V gene lost 2 bases and the J gene lost 4 bases, with 12 bases spanning the gap. Germline loops: CDR1 SGHNT, CDR2 YENEEA. The CDR3 is 14 amino acids. The CDR3 bases are TGTGCCAGCAGCTTACAGGGGCGTTTATACGAGCAGTACTTC. Encoded protein: CASSLQGRLYEQYF.

This clonotype came up many times. The V and J genes are TRBV20-1 and TRBJ2-1; 7 bases match TRBD1. CDR1 is DFQATT, CDR2 SNEGSKA, per germline (reference sequence). CDR3 length: 12 amino acids. The V segment lost 7 bases and the J segment 3 bases; nucleotides outside the gene matches: 3. In DNA form, the CDR3 reads TGCAGTGAATCAGGGGGCTACAATGAGCAGTTCTTC. This gives the protein CSESGGYNEQFF.

Ten or more counts support this clonotype. The chain uses TRBV5-1 and TRBJ2-3; D unclear. Germline loops: CDR1 SGHRS, CDR2 YFSETQ. Trimming stripped 0 bases from V and 0 bases from J, with 8 bases between. The CDR3 has 15 amino acids. CDR3 sequence: CASSLESSSTDTQYF. As DNA, the CDR3 is TGCGCCAGCAGCTTGGAATCCAGTAGCACAGATACGCAGTATTTT.

This clonotype was detected ten times or more. This chain joins TRBV12-3 or TRBV12-4 and TRBJ1-1; TRBD1 matches at 7 bases. This CDR3 is 13 amino acids long. J gave up 5 bases and V 4 bases, and 4 bases lay outside the gene matches. CDR3 nucleotides: TGTGCCAGCAGTTCCGAGGGGGCTACTGAAGCTTTCTTT. It codes for CASSSEGATEAFF.

This clonotype has only a few counts. The rearrangement uses TRBV5-6 and TRBJ2-1, with a tentative D call TRBD2 (6 bases). Germline lookup yields CDR1 SGHDT and CDR2 YYEEEE. The CDR3 contains 13 residues. The germline V and J ends were trimmed by 4 bases and 4 bases, with 9 bases remaining between them. The CDR3 reads CASSSGLYNEQFF. CDR3 nucleotide sequence: TGTGCCAGCAGCAGCGGACTATACAATGAGCAGTTCTTC.

This clonotype was detected many times. The chain combines TRBV19 with TRBJ1-1, with 9 nucleotides matching TRBD1. CDR1 is LNHDA and CDR2 is SQIVND in the germline V gene (reference sequence). The CDR3 has 15 amino acids. The J segment lost 1 base and the V segment lost 9 bases, leaving 9 bases of the junction unmatched. CDR3 in DNA: TGTGCCAGCTGGGGACAGGGAGCTTGGAACACTGAAGCTTTCTTT. This encodes CASWGQGAWNTEAFF.

This clonotype came up a few times. This chain connects TRBV6-5 to TRBJ1-5; possibly TRBD1 for D (5 bases). Trimming cost V 2 bases and J 7 bases, with 12 bases left between them. This CDR3 has 14 residues. The germline gives CDR1 MNHEY, CDR2 SVGAGI. CDR3 protein: CASSYGGVSQPQHF. In DNA form, the CDR3 reads TGTGCCAGCAGTTACGGGGGGGTGAGCCAGCCCCAGCATTTT.

This clonotype was recorded many times. The CDR3 DNA reads TGCGCCAGCAGTGAGTCCCGCCGTTCTAGCGGGAGGGGGGATACGCAGTATTTT. Translated: CASSESRRSSGRGDTQYF. The J gene is TRBJ2-3, the V gene TRBV10-2; TRBD2 matches 12 bases. Germline V gene data show CDR1 as WSHSY and CDR2 as SAAADI. Trimming at V came to 0 bases and at J to 6 bases, leaving 10 bases not matched to a gene. The CDR3 spans 18 residues.

This clonotype has only a few counts. The chain has TRBV30 and TRBJ1-3; no clear D gene. CDR3 length: 15 residues. From germline, CDR1 is GTSNPN and CDR2 SVGIG (reference sequence). V lost 0 bases and J lost 2, with 11 bases in between. CDR3 region: CAWSVWEPPGNTIYF. The CDR3 coding sequence is TGTGCCTGGAGTGTATGGGAACCTCCTGGAAACACCATATATTTT.

This clonotype was seen only a few times. The chain has TRBV12-5 and TRBJ2-1; D might be TRBD2 (7 bases). Germline V gene data show CDR1 as LGHNT and CDR2 as FRNRAP. V lost 1 base to trimming and J lost 10 bases, with 8 bases between them. The CDR3 runs 12 residues. The CDR3 DNA sequence: TGTGCTAGTGGTTTGGGGGGGGGCGAGCAGTTCTTC. Translating gives CASGLGGGEQFF. The full variable domain, with the rest looked up from reference TRBV12-5 and TRBJ2-1, is DARVTQTPRHKVTEMGQEVTMRCQPILGHNTVFWYRQTMMQGLELLAYFRNRAPLDDSGMPKDRFSAEMPDATLATLKIQPSEPRDSAVYFCASGLGGGEQFFGPGTRLTVL.

J is TRBJ2-3 and V is TRBV12-3 or TRBV12-4; TRBD2 matches 10 bases. This CDR3 is built from 18 residues. V trimming: 1 base; J trimming: 4 bases; junction bases outside the gene matches: 11. For the CDR3, the DNA is TGTGCCAGCAGTTTAGAAGGTGCGTGGCTAGCGGGAGCAGATACGCAGTATTTT. As protein: CASSLEGAWLAGADTQYF.

Many counts were recorded for this clonotype. This chain uses TRBV11-2 with TRBJ1-4; D is undetermined. V was trimmed by 0 bases and J by 5 bases, leaving 7 bases between them. CDR1 SGHAT and CDR2 FQNNGV come from the germline V gene. This CDR3 has 14 amino acids. The CDR3 reads CASSLERINEKLFF. CDR3 in DNA: TGTGCCAGCAGCTTAGAAAGGATAAATGAAAAACTGTTTTTT. The complete variable domain, with remaining parts taken from reference TRBV11-2 and TRBJ1-4, reads EAGVAQSPRYKIIEKRQSVAFWCNPISGHATLYWYQQILGQGPKLLIQFQNNGVVDDSQLPKDRFSAERLKGVDSTLKIQPAKLEDSAVYLCASSLERINEKLFFGSGTQLSVL.

This clonotype was detected ten times or more. V is TRBV5-6 and J is TRBJ1-2; D not resolved. This CDR3 has 14 residues. The V and J ends lost 6 bases and 4 bases respectively, with 16 bases between them. Germline-derived CDR1 and CDR2 are SGHDT and YYEEEE. CDR3 residues: CASTPYTTTYGYTF. The CDR3 DNA reads as TGTGCCAGCACCCCGTATACGACTACCTATGGCTACACCTTC.

This clonotype was picked up many times. V and J are TRBV11-2 and TRBJ1-3; D is uncertain. V lost 5 bases and J lost 1, with 15 bases in between. The CDR3 extends over 16 amino acids. Germline CDR1 SGHAT, CDR2 FQNNGV. CDR3 in DNA: TGTGCCAGCAGCCCGACAAGGACCGCTTCTGGAAACACCATATATTTT. Protein product: CASSPTRTASGNTIYF.

In this sample, this clonotype turned up many times. V gene TRBV6-5 combines with J gene TRBJ2-2; maybe TRBD1 (6 bases). Germline assignment: CDR1 MNHEY and CDR2 SVGAGI. This CDR3 contains 16 residues. With 0 bases removed from V and 4 bases from J, the gap between germline ends came to 12 bases. In DNA form, the CDR3 reads TGTGCCAGCAGTTACTCTACGGACAGAAGCACCGGGGAGCTGTTTTTT. It yields the protein CASSYSTDRSTGELFF.

Remarks on this clonotype: Given a much more abundant clone one base away, this may be a read error. A read error is likely, as this CDR3 ends without the conserved phenylalanine or tryptophan. This chain joins TRBV7-9 and TRBJ1-1; D uncertain. CDR1 is SEHNR and CDR2 is FQNEAQ in the germline V gene (reference sequence). The CDR3 has 14 amino acids. Trimming shortened V by 7 bases and J by 0 bases, and 12 bases separated the two germline ends. The CDR3 sequence is CASKSQPMNTEAFL. The CDR3 region has the DNA TGTGCCAGCAAGTCACAGCCCATGAACACTGAAGCTTTCCTT.

The chain combines TRBV7-9 with TRBJ2-3; D not certain. Germline loops: CDR1 SEHNR, CDR2 FQNEAQ (reference sequence). V was pared by 3 bases and J by 5 bases, with 6 bases between. The CDR3 has 12 amino acids. CDR3 nucleotides: TGTGCCAGCAGCTTTGGCCAAGATACGCAGTATTTT. It codes for CASSFGQDTQYF.

The rearrangement uses TRBV24-1 and TRBJ2-4, with D perhaps matching TRBD1 or TRBD2 (5 bases each). In germline, CDR1 is KGHDR, CDR2 SFDVKD. Trimming cost V 3 bases and J 5 bases, with 10 bases left between them. The CDR3 contains 14 residues. In nucleotides, the CDR3 is TGTGCCACCAGTGATGGGGGACGGGAAAACATTCAGTACTTC. Protein: CATSDGGRENIQYF.

This clonotype turned up a few times. The V gene is TRBV20-1, the J gene TRBJ1-5; D may be TRBD1 (5 bases). Germline-derived CDR1 and CDR2 are DFQATT and SNEGSKA (reference sequence). The V end lost 6 bases, the J end lost 1 base, and 16 bases lay between the germline ends. The CDR3 runs 15 residues. The CDR3 bases are TGCAGTGCCATCACTTCAAGGGGAAGCAATCAGCCCCAGCATTTT. It is translated as CSAITSRGSNQPQHF.

This clonotype was detected ten times or more. The chain joins TRBV11-3 to TRBJ1-1; D unresolved. CDR1 is SGHNT and CDR2 is YENEEA in the germline V gene. V was trimmed by 1 base and J by 2 bases, leaving 11 bases between them. The CDR3 spans 15 residues. CDR3 bases: TGTGCCAGCAGCTTAGGTTACGACGGAAACACTGAAGCTTTCTTT. This translates into CASSLGYDGNTEAFF. The full variable domain, with the rest looked up from reference TRBV11-3 and TRBJ1-1, is EAGVVQSPRYKIIEKKQPVAFWCNPISGHNTLYWYLQNLGQGPELLIRYENEEAVDDSQLPKDRFSAERLKGVDSTLKIQPAELGDSAVYLCASSLGYDGNTEAFFGQGTRLTVV.